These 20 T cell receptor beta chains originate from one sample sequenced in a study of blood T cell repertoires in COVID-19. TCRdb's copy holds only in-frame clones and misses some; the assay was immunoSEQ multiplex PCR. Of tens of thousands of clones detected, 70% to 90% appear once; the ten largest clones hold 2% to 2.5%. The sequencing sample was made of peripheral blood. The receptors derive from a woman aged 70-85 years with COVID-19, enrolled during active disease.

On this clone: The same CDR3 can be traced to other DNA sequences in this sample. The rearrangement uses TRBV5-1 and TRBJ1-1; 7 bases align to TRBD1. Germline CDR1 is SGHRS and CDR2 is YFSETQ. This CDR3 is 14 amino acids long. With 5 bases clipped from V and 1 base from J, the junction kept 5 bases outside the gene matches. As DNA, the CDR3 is TGCGCCAGCAGTCTGACAGGGTCGAACACTGAAGCTTTCTTT. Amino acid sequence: CASSLTGSNTEAFF.

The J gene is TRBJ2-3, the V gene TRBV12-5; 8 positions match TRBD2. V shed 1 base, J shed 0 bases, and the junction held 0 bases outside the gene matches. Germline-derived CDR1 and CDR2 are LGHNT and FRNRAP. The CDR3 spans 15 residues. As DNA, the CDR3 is TGTGCTAGTGGTTTGGCGGGGGGGAGCACAGATACGCAGTATTTT. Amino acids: CASGLAGGSTDTQYF.

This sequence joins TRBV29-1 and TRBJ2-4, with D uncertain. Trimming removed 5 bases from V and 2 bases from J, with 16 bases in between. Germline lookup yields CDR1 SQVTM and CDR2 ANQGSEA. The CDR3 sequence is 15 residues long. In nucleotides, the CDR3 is TGCAGCGTTTACCCCCATCACTCGACCAAAAACATTCAGTACTTC. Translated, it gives CSVYPHHSTKNIQYF.

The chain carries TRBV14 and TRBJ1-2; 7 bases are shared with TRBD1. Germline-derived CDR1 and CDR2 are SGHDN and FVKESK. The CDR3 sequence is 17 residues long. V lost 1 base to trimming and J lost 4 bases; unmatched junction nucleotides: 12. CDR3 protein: CASSQVGGRGVAYGYTF. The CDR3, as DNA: TGTGCCAGCAGCCAAGTTGGCGGCAGGGGGGTGGCCTATGGCTACACCTTC. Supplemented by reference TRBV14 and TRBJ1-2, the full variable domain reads EAGVTQFPSHSVIEKGQTVTLRCDPISGHDNLYWYRRVMGKEIKFLLHFVKESKQDESGMPNNRFLAERTGGTYSTLKVQPAELEDSGVYFCASSQVGGRGVAYGYTFGSGTRLTVV.

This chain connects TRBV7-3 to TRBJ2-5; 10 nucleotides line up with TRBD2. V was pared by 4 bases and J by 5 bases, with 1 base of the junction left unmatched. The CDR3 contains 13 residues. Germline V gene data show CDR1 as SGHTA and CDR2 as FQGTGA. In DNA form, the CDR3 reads TGTGCCAGCAGCTCGACTAGCGGGGAGACCCAGTACTTC. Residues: CASSSTSGETQYF.

CDR3 sequence: CATSPRVGNQPQHF. The CDR3, as DNA: TGTGCCACCAGCCCCCGGGTGGGCAATCAGCCCCAGCATTTT. The chain links TRBV15 to TRBJ1-5; no firm D call. In germline, CDR1 is LNHNV, CDR2 YYDKDF (reference sequence). The CDR3 totals 14 residues. The V and J ends lost 5 bases and 2 bases respectively, with 10 bases between them.

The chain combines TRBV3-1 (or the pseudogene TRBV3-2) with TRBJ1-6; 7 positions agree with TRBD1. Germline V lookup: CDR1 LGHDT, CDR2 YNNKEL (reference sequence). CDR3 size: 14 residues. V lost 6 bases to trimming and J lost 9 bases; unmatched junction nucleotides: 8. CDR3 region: CASRHDRVGSPLHF. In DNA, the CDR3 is TGTGCCAGCAGACATGACAGGGTTGGTTCACCCCTCCACTTT.

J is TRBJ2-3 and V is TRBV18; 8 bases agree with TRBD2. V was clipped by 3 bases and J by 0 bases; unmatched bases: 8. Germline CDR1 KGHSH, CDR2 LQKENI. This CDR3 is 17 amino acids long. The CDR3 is CASSPKVSGVSTDTQYF. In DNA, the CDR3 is TGTGCCAGCTCACCCAAAGTTAGCGGGGTCAGCACAGATACGCAGTATTTT.

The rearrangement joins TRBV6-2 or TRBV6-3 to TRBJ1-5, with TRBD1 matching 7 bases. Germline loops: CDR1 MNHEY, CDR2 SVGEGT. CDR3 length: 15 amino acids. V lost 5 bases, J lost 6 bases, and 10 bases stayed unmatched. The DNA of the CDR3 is TGTGCCAGCAGTCCCACGACAGGGAAGACTCAGCCCCAGCATTTT. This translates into CASSPTTGKTQPQHF.

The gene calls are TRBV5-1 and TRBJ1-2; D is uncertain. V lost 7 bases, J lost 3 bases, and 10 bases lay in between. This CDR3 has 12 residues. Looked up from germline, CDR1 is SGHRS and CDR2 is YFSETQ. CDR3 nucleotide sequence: TGCGCCAGCGGGGAGCCCGACTATGGCTACACCTTC. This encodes CASGEPDYGYTF.

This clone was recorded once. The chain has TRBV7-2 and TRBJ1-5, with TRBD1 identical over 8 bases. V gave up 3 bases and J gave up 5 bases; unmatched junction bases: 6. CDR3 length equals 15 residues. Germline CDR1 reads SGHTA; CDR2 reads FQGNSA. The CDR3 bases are TGTGCCAGCAGCTTGAGGACAGGGTGGCATCAGCCCCAGCATTTT. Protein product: CASSLRTGWHQPQHF.

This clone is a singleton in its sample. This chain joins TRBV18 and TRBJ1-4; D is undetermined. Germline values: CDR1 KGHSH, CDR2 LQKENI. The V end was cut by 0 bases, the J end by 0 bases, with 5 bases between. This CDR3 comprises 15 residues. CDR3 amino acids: CASSPPGTTNEKLFF. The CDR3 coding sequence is TGTGCCAGCTCACCACCCGGGACAACTAATGAAAAACTGTTTTTT. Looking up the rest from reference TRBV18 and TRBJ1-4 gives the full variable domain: NAGVMQNPRHLVRRRGQEARLRCSPMKGHSHVYWYRQLPEEGLKFMVYLQKENIIDESGMPKERFSAEFPKEGPSILRIQQVVRGDSAAYFCASSPPGTTNEKLFFGSGTQLSVL.

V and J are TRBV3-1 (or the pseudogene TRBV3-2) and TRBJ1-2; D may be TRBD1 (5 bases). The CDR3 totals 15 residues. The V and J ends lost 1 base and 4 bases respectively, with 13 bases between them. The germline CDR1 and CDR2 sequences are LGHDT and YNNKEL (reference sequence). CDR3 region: CASSQAAGRGYGYTF. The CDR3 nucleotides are TGTGCCAGCAGCCAAGCGGCAGGGCGAGGCTATGGCTACACCTTC.

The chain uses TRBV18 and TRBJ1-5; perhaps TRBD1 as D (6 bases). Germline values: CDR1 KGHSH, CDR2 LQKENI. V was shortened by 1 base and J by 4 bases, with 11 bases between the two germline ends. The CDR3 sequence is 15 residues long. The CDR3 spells CASSPLAGANQPQHF. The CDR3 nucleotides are TGTGCCAGCTCACCACTGGCAGGGGCGAATCAGCCCCAGCATTTT.

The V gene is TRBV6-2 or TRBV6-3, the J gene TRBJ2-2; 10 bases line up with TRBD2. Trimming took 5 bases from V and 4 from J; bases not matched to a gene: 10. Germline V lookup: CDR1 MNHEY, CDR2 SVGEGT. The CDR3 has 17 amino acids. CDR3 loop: CASSDPRERGGTGELFF. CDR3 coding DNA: TGTGCCAGCAGTGACCCGAGGGAGCGGGGGGGCACCGGGGAGCTGTTTTTT.

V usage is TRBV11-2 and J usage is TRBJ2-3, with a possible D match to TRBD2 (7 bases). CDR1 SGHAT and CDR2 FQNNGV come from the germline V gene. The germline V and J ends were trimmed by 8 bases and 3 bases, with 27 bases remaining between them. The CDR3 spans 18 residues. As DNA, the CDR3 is TGTGCCAGCGGGGAGGCGAGGGGGGGCGAAGAACAAACAGATACGCAGTATTTT. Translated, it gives CASGEARGGEEQTDTQYF.

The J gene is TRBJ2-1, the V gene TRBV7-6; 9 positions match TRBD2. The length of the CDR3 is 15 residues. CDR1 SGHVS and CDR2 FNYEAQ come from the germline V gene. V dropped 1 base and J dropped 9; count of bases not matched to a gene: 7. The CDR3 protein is CASSLGGGAPGEQFF. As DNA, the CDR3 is TGTGCCAGCAGCTTAGGCGGGGGGGCACCCGGTGAGCAGTTCTTC.

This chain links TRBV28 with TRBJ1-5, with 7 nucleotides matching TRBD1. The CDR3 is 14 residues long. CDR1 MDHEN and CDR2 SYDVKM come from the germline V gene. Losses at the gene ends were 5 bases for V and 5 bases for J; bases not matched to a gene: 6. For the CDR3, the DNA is TGTGCCAGCAGTAACCACAGGGGCCATCAGCCCCAGCATTTT. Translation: CASSNHRGHQPQHF.

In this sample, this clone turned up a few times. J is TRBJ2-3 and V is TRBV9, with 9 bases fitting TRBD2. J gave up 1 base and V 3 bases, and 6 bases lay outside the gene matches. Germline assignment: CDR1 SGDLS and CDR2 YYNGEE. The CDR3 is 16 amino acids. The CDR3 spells CASSDPSGDGTDTQYF. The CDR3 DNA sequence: TGTGCCAGCAGCGACCCTAGCGGGGATGGCACAGATACGCAGTATTTT.

The CDR3 reads CASSQDPIGYGYTF. The CDR3 nucleotides read TGTGCCAGCAGCCAAGATCCGATCGGGTATGGCTACACCTTC. The chain joins TRBV3-1 (or the pseudogene TRBV3-2) to TRBJ1-2; D unclear. The CDR3 contains 14 residues. Deletions cut 0 bases from V and 5 bases from J, with 10 bases between. Germline CDR1 is LGHDT and CDR2 is YNNKEL (reference sequence).